The following is a TCR beta chain sequence with its context. The record originates from a study of blood T cell repertoires in COVID-19. The CDR3 consists of 14 residues. V lost 3 bases and J lost 6, with 12 bases in between. Germline-derived CDR1 and CDR2 are SGHRS and YFSETQ. Generated by immunoSEQ multiplex PCR, the TCRdb table keeps only in-frame clones and is missing some. The repertoire has around 67,000 clones, 83% of them found once; the top ten carry approximately 5.3%. Sequencing used peripheral blood. This receptor was taken from a man between 50 and 59 years old with active COVID-19. This rearrangement joins TRBV5-1 to TRBJ2-2; no clear D. In DNA form, the CDR3 reads TGCGCCAGCAGCTACATGACCCAGGCCGGGGAGCTGTTTTTT. Translating gives CASSYMTQAGELFF.